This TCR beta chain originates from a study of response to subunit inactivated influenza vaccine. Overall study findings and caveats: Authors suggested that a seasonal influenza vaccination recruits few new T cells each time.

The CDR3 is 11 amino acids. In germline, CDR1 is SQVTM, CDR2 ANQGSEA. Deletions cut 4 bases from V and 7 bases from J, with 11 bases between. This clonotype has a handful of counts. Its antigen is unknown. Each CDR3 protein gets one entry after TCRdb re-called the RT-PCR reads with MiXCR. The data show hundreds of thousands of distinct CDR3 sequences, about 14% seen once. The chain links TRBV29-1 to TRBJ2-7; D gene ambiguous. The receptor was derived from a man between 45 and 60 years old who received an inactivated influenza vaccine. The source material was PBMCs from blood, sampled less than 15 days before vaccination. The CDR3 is CSVVGSREQYF. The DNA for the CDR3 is TGCAGCGTTGTAGGCTCTCGGGAGCAGTACTTC.